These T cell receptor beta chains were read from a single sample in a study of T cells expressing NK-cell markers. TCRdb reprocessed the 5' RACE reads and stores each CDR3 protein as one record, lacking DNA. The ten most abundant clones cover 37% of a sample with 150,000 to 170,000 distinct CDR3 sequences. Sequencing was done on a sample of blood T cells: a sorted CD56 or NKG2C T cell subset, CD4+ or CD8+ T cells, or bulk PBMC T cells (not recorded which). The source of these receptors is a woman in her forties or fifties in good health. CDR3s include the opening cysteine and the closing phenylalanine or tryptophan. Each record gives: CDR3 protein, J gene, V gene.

CASSQGFNAYNEQFF | TRBJ2-1 | TRBV4-1
CSARELGNYGYTF | TRBJ1-2 | TRBV20-1
CASSLGVGSNTEAFF | TRBJ1-1 | TRBV13
CSVVGRATYEQYF | TRBJ2-7 | TRBV29-1
CASSPGLGQEYNEQFF | TRBJ2-1 | TRBV7-8
CSARDWRLNTEAFF | TRBJ1-1 | TRBV20-1
CASSQDVDGHGEQFF | TRBJ2-1 | TRBV4-1
CAWSPGGDEQYF | TRBJ2-7 | TRBV30
CASSSSGTGASGANVLTF | TRBJ2-6 | TRBV12-3/TRBV12-4
CASGSESSGANVLTF | TRBJ2-6 | TRBV12-5
CASSLGQNSGNTIYF | TRBJ1-3 | TRBV11-2
CSARLLWTSGRQETQYF | TRBJ2-5 | TRBV20-1
CASSPVQTTTNEKLFF | TRBJ1-4 | TRBV4-2
CATSVLVNTEAFF | TRBJ1-1 | TRBV24-1
CASSHIGQGGSYEQYF | TRBJ2-7 | TRBV7-9
CASSLTTTEQFF | TRBJ2-1 | TRBV5-5
CSVTTGGRGYTF | TRBJ1-2 | TRBV29-1
CASTGTQETQYF | TRBJ2-5 | TRBV11-3